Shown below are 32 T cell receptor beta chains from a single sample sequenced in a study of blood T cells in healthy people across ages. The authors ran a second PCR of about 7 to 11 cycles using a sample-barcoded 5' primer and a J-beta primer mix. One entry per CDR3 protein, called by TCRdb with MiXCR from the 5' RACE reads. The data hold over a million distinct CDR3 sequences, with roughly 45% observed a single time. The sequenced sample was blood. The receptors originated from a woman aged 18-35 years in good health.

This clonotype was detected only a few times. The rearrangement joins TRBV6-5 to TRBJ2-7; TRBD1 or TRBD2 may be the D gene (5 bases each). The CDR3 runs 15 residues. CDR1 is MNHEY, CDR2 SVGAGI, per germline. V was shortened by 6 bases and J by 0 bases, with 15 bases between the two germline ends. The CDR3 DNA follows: TGTGCCAGCAGCCTCGGGACGCTTACCTCCTACGAGCAGTACTTC. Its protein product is CASSLGTLTSYEQYF.

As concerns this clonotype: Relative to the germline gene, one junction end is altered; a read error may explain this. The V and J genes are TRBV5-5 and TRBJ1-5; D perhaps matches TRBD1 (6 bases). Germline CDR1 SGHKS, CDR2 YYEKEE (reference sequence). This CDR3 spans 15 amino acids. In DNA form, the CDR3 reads TGTGCCTGCAGCGAGGGGGGGCAGGGACATCAGCCCCAGCATTTT. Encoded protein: CACSEGGQGHQPQHF.

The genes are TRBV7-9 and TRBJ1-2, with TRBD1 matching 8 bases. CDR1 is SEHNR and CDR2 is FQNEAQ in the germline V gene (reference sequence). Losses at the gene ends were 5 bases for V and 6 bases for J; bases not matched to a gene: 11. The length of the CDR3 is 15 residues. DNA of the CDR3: TGTGCCAGCAGCCCGCAATCGAAACAGGGGGATGGCTACACCTTC. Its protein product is CASSPQSKQGDGYTF.

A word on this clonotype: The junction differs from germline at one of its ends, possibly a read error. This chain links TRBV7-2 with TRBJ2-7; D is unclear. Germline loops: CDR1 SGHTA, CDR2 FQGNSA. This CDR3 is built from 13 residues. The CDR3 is CASSAYSSYGQYF. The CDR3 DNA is TGTGCCAGCAGCGCTTATAGCTCCTACGGGCAGTACTTC.

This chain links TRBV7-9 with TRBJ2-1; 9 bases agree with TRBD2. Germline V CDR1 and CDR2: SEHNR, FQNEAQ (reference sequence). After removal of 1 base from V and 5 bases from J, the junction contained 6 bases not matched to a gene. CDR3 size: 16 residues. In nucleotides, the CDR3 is TGTGCCAGCAGCTTAGGGCCGGGACTAGCAGACAATGAGCAGTTCTTC. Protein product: CASSLGPGLADNEQFF.

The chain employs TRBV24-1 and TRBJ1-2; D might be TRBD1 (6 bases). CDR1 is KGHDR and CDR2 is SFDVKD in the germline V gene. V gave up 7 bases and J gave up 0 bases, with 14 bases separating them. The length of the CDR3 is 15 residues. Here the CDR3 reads CATSPRDTANYGYTF. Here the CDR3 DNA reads TGTGCCACCAGCCCCCGGGACACAGCTAACTATGGCTACACCTTC.

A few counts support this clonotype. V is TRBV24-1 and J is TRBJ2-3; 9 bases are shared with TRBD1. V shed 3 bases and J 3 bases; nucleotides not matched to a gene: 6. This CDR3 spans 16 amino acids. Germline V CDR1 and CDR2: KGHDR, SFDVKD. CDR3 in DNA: TGTGCCACCAGTGATCCGGACAGGGGAAGGACAGATACGCAGTATTTT. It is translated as CATSDPDRGRTDTQYF.

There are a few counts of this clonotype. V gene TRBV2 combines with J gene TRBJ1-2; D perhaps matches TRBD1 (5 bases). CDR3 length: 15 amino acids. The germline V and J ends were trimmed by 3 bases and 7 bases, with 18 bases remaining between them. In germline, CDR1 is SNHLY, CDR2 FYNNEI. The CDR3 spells CASSEWDGGLTGYTF. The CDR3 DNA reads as TGTGCCAGCAGTGAGTGGGACGGTGGGCTAACTGGCTACACCTTC.

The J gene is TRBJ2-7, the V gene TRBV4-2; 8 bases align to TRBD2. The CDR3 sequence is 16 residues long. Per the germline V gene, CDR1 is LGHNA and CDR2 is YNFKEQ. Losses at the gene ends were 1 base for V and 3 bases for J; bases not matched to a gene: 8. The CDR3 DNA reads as TGTGCCAGCAGCCAAGCAGTAGGGCTAGCGGGCTACGAGCAGTACTTC. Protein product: CASSQAVGLAGYEQYF.

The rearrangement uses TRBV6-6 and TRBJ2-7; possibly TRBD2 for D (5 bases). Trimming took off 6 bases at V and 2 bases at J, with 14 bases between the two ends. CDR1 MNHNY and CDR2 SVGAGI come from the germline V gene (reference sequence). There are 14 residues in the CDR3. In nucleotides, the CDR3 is TGTGCCAGCAGCCCTACTAGTCTCCCCTACGAGCAGTACTTC. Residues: CASSPTSLPYEQYF.

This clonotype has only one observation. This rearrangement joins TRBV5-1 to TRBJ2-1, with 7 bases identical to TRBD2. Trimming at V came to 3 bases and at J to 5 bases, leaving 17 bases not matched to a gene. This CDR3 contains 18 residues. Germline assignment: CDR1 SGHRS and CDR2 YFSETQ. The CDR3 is CASSYERWEGRLDNEQFF. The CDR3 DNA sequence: TGCGCCAGCAGCTACGAGCGGTGGGAGGGCCGCTTGGACAATGAGCAGTTCTTC.

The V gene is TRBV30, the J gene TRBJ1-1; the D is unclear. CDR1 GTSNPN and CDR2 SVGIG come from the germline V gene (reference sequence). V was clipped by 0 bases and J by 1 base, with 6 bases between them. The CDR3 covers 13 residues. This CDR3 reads CAWSVTENTEAFF. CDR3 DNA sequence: TGTGCCTGGAGTGTCACTGAGAACACTGAAGCTTTCTTT.

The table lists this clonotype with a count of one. The CDR3 DNA is TGTGCCAGCAGCTCCGACAGGGGTGGAGAGACCCAGTTCTTC. This sequence encodes CASSSDRGGETQFF. The chain has TRBV11-2 and TRBJ2-1; the match to TRBD1 covers 8 bases. Germline values: CDR1 SGHAT, CDR2 FQNNGV. The CDR3 sequence is 14 residues long. The ends lost 4 bases at V and 13 bases at J; junction bases unmatched: 12.

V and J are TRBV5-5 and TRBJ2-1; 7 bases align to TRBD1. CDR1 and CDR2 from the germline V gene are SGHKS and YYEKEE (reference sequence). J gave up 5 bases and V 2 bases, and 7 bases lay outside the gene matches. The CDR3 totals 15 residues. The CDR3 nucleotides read TGTGCCAGCAGCTTCGCCGGGACAGACAACAATGAGCAGTTCTTC. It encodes CASSFAGTDNNEQFF.

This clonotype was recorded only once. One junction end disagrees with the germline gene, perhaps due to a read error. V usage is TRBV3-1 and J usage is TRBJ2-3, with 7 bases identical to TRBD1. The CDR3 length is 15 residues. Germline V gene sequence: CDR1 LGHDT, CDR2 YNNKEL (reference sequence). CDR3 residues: CASSQGGRESDTQYF. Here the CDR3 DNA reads TGTGCCAGCAGTCAAGGGGGCAGGGAGTCAGATACGCAGTATTTT.

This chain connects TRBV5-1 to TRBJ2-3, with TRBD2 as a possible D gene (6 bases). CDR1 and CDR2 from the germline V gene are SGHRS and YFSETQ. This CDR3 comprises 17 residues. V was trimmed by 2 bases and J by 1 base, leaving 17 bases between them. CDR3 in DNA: TGCGCCAGCAGCTTCAATGGCGGGGACCGACGCACAGATACGCAGTATTTT. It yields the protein CASSFNGGDRRTDTQYF. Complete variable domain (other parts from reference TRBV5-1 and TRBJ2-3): KAGVTQTPRYLIKTRGQQVTLSCSPISGHRSVSWYQQTPGQGLQFLFEYFSETQRNKGNFPGRFSGRQFSNSRSEMNVSTLELGDSALYLCASSFNGGDRRTDTQYFGPGTRLTVL.

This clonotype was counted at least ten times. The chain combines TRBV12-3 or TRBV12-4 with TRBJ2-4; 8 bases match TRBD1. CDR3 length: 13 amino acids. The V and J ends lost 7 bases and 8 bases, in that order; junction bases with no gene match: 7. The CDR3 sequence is CASNRTGRHIQYF. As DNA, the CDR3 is TGTGCCAGCAACCGGACAGGGCGACACATTCAGTACTTC.

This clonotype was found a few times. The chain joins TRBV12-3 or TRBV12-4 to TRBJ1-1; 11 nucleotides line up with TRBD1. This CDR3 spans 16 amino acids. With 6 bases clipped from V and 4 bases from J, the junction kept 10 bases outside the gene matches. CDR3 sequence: CASSGGTGGSVTEAFF. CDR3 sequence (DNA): TGTGCCAGCAGCGGGGGGACAGGGGGAAGCGTCACTGAAGCTTTCTTT.

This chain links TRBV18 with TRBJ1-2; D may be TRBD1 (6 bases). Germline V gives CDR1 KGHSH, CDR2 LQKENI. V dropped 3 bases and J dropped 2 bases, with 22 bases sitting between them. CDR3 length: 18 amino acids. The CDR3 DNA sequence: TGTGCCAGCTCACCTACAACAGCCACGGGGAGGGGGAACTATGGCTACACCTTC. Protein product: CASSPTTATGRGNYGYTF.

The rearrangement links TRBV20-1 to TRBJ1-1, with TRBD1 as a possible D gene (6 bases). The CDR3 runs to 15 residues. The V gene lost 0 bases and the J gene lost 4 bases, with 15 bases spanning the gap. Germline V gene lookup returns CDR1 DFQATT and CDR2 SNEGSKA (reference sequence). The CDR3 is CSARDIGGRSTEAFF. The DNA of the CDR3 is TGCAGTGCTAGAGATATTGGGGGCCGAAGCACTGAAGCTTTCTTT.

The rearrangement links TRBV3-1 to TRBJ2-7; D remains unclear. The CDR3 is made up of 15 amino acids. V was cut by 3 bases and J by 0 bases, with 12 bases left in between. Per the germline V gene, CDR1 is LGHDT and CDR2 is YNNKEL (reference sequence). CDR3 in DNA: TGTGCCAGCAGCCACCTGGACCACTCCTCCTACGAGCAGTACTTC. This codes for CASSHLDHSSYEQYF.

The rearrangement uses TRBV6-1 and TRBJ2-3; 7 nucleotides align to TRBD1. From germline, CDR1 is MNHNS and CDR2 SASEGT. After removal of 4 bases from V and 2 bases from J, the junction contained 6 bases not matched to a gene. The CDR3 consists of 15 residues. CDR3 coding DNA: TGTGCCAGCAGTGCAGGACAGGTAGACACAGATACGCAGTATTTT. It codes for CASSAGQVDTDTQYF.

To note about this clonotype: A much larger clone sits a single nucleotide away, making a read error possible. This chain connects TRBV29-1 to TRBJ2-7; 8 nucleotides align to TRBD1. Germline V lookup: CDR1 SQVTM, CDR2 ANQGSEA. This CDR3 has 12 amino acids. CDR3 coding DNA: TGCGGCGCTGACAGGGGTGGGGACGAGCAGTACTTC. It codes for CGADRGGDEQYF.

The chain's CDR3 is CASSRAGRSEAFF. In nucleotides, the CDR3 is TGTGCCAGCTCCAGGGCAGGGCGAAGTGAAGCTTTCTTT. V usage is TRBV7-7 and J usage is TRBJ1-1; perhaps TRBD1 as D (5 bases). The CDR3 length is 13 residues. Germline CDR1 and CDR2: SSHAT and FNYEAQ (reference sequence). The V and J ends lost 8 bases and 7 bases respectively, with 17 bases between them. Together with reference TRBV7-7 and TRBJ1-1, the CDR3 gives the full variable domain: GAGVSQSPRYKVTKRGQDVTLRCDPISSHATLYWYQQALGQGPEFLTYFNYEAQPDKSGLPSDRFSAERPEGSISTLTIQRTEQRDSAMYRCASSRAGRSEAFFGQGTRLTVV.

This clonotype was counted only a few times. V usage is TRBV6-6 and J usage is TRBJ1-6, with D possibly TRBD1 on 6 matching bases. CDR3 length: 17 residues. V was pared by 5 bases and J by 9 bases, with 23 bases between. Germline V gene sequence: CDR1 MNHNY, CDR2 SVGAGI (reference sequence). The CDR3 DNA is TGTGCCAGCAGTCGCGGGCAGGGGCTGTCTGTTAGTTCACCCCTCCACTTT. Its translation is CASSRGQGLSVSSPLHF.

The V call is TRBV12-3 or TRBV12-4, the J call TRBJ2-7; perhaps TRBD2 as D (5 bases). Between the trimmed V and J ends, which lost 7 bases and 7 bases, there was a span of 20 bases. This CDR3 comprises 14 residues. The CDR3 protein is CASTGDGSYNEQYF. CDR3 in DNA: TGTGCCAGCACCGGGGATGGCTCCTACAATGAGCAGTACTTC.

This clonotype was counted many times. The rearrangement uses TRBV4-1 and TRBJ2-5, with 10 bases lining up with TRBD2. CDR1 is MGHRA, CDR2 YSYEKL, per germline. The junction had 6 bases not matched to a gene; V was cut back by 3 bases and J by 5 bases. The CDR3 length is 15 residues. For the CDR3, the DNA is TGCGCCAGCAGCCACCCGGGACTAGCGCAGGAGACCCAGTACTTC. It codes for CASSHPGLAQETQYF.

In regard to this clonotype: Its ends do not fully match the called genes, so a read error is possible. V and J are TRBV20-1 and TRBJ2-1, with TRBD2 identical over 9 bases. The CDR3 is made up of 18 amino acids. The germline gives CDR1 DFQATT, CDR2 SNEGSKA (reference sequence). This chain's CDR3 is CSARGYIAGVGSYSEQFF. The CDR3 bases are TGCAGTGCTAGGGGATATATAGCGGGAGTAGGATCCTACAGTGAGCAGTTCTTC.

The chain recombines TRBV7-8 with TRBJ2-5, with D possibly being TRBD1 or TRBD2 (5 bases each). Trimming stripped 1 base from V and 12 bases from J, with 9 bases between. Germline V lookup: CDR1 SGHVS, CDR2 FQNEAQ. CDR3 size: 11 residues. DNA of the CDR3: TGTGCCAGCAGCTTAGTGGGGGTGGAGTACTTC. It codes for CASSLVGVEYF.

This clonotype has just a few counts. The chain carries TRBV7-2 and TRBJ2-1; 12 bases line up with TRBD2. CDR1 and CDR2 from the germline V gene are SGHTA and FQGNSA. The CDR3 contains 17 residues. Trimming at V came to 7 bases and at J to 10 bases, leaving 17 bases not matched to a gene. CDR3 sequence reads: CASNFHTGTSGSPEQFF. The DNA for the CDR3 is TGTGCCAGCAACTTCCACACCGGGACTAGCGGGTCCCCCGAGCAGTTCTTC. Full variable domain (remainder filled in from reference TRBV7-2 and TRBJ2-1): GAGVSQSPSNKVTEKGKDVELRCDPISGHTALYWYRQSLGQGLEFLIYFQGNSAPDKSGLPSDRFSAERTGGSVSTLTIQRTQQEDSAVYLCASNFHTGTSGSPEQFFGPGTRLTVL.

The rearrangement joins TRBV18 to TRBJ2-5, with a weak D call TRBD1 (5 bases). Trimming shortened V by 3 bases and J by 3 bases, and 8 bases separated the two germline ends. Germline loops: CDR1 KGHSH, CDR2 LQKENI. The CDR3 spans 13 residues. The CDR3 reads CASSPDSKETQYF. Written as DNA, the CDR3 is TGTGCCAGCTCACCCGACAGTAAAGAGACCCAGTACTTC.

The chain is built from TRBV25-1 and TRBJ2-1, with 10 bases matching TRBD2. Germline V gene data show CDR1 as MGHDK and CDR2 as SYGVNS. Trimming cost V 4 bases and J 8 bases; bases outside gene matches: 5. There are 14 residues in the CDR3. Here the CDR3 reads CASSGGLAFDEQFF. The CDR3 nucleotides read TGTGCCAGCAGTGGGGGACTAGCGTTCGATGAGCAGTTCTTC.